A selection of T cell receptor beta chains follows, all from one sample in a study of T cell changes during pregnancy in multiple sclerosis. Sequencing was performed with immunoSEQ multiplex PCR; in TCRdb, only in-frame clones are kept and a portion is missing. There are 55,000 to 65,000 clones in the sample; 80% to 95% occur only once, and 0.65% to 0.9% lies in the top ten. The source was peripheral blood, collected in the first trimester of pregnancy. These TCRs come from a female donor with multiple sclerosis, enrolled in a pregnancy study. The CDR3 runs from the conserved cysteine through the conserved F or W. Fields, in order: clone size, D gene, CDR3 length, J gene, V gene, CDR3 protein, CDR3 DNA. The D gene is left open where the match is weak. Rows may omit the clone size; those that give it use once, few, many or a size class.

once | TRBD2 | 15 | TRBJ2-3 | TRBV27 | CASSPLAGGRDTQYF | TGTGCCAGCAGTCCACTAGCGGGGGGAAGAGATACGCAGTATTTT
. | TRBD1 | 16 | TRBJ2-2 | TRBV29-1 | CSVARTGAVGTGELFF | TGCAGCGTTGCAAGGACAGGGGCGGTGGGCACCGGGGAGCTGTTTTTT
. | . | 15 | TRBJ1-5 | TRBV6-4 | CASSEGAQGSQPQHF | TGTGCCAGCAGTGAAGGGGCCCAGGGATCTCAGCCCCAGCATTTT
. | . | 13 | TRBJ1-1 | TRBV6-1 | CASSAGTRTEAFF | TGTGCCAGCAGTGCCGGGACACGCACTGAAGCTTTCTTT
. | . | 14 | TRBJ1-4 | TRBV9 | CASSPRVYNEKLFF | TGTGCCAGCAGCCCCCGGGTCTATAATGAAAAACTGTTTTTT
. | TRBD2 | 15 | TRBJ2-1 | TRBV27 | CASSQLAGVKGEQFF | TGTGCCAGCAGCCAACTAGCGGGGGTGAAAGGGGAGCAGTTCTTC
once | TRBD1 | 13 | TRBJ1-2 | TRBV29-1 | CSVQKGQGMGYTF | TGCAGCGTCCAAAAGGGACAGGGCATGGGCTACACCTTC
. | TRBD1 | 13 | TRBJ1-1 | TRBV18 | CASTISTGPEAFF | TGTGCCAGCACGATTTCGACAGGGCCTGAAGCTTTCTTT
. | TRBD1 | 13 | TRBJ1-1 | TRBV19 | CASRRQGDTEAFF | TGTGCCAGCCGGAGGCAGGGGGACACTGAAGCTTTCTTT
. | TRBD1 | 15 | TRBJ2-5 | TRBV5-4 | CASSQGQGVQETQYF | TGTGCCAGCAGCCAGGGACAGGGGGTTCAAGAGACCCAGTACTTC
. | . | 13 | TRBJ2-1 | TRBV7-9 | CASSRRGPNEQFF | TGTGCCAGCAGCCGGAGGGGGCCCAATGAGCAGTTCTTC
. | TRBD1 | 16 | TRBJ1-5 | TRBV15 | CATSRQGLTLDQPQHF | TGTGCCACCAGTAGACAGGGGCTCACCCTCGATCAGCCCCAGCATTTT
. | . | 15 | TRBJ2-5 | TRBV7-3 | CASSLGTGRGETQYF | TGTGCCAGCAGCTTGGGGACGGGGAGGGGGGAGACCCAGTACTTC
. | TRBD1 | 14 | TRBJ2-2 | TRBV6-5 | CASRRGQNTGELFF | TGTGCCAGCAGAAGGGGGCAGAACACCGGGGAGCTGTTTTTT
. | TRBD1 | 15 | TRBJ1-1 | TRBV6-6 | CASSYSGQGNTEAFF | TGTGCCAGCAGTTACTCGGGACAGGGGAACACTGAAGCTTTCTTT
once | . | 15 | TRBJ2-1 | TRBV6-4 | CASSRSSPFVGEQFF | TGTGCCAGCAGCCGGTCCTCCCCTTTCGTCGGTGAGCAGTTCTTC
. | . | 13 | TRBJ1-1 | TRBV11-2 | CASCRGAPTEAFF | TGTGCCAGCTGCCGGGGGGCGCCCACTGAAGCTTTCTTT
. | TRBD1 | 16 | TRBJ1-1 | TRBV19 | CASSPRTGMLNTEAFF | TGTGCCAGTAGTCCGAGGACAGGAATGCTGAACACTGAAGCTTTCTTT
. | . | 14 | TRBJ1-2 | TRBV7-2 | CASSAGGAGYGYTF | TGTGCCAGCAGCGCGGGGGGCGCAGGCTATGGCTACACCTTC
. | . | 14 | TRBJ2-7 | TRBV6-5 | CASQSPTGRYEQYF | TGTGCCAGCCAATCCCCCACGGGGAGGTACGAGCAGTACTTC
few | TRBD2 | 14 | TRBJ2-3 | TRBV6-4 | CASSSGGGQDTQYF | TGTGCCAGCAGTAGCGGGGGGGGACAGGATACGCAGTATTTT
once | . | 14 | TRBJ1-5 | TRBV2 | CASRIQNGDQPQHF | TGTGCCAGCAGGATCCAGAACGGGGATCAGCCCCAGCATTTT
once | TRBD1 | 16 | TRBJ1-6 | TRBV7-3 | CASSLTRQGAASPLHF | TGTGCCAGCAGCCTCACCAGACAGGGGGCTGCTTCGCCCCTCCACTTT
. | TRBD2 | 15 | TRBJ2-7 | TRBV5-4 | CASSLALRGGYEQYF | TGTGCCAGCAGCTTGGCCTTGCGGGGGGGCTACGAGCAGTACTTC
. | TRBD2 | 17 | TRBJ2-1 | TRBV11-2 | CASSFRSGGDRYNEQFF | TGTGCCAGCAGCTTTCGAAGCGGGGGGGATCGCTACAATGAGCAGTTCTTC
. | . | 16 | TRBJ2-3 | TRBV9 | CASSVEGSALKDTQYF | TGTGCCAGCAGCGTAGAGGGTAGCGCGTTAAAGGATACGCAGTATTTT
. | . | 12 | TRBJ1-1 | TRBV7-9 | CASSLVNTEAFF | TGTGCCAGCAGCTTAGTAAACACTGAAGCTTTCTTT
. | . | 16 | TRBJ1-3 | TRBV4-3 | CASPNLSSDSGNTIYF | TGCGCCAGCCCTAACCTTAGCTCAGACTCTGGAAACACCATATATTTT
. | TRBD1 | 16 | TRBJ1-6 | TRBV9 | CASSVRDRGPNSPLHF | TGTGCCAGCAGCGTTCGGGACAGGGGACCGAATTCACCCCTCCACTTT
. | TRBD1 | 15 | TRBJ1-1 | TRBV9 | CASSARQGPNTEAFF | TGTGCCAGCAGCGCCCGACAGGGACCAAACACTGAAGCTTTCTTT
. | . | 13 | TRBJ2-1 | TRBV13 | CASSLSEGNEQFF | TGTGCCAGCAGCTTGTCAGAGGGCAATGAGCAGTTCTTC
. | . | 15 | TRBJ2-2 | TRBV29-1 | CSVAGLGQPTGELFF | TGCAGCGTTGCTGGCCTTGGACAGCCCACCGGGGAGCTGTTTTTT
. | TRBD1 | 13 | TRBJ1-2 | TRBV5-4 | CASRPGQSYGYTF | TGTGCCAGCAGGCCGGGACAGTCTTATGGCTACACCTTC
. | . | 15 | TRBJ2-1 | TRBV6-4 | CASSDSTAGHNEQFF | TGTGCCAGCAGTGACTCGACGGCGGGGCACAATGAGCAGTTCTTC
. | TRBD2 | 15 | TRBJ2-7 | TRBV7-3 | CASSSLAGRSYEQYF | TGTGCCAGCAGCTCGTTAGCGGGGCGCTCCTACGAGCAGTACTTC
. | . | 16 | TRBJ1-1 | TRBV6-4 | CASSDSTRGAPSEAFF | TGTGCCAGCAGTGACTCGACGCGGGGGGCGCCTTCTGAAGCTTTCTTT
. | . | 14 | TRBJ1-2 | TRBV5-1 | CASSLFAANYGYTF | TGCGCCAGCAGCTTGTTTGCAGCTAACTATGGCTACACCTTC
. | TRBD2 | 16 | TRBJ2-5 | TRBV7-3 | CASSLGRGPTPETQYF | TGTGCCAGCAGCTTGGGGAGGGGCCCCACGCCAGAGACCCAGTACTTC
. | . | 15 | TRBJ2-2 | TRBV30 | CAWSPHRGITGELFF | TGTGCCTGGAGTCCACATCGGGGAATCACCGGGGAGCTGTTTTTT
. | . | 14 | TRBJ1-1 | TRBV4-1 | CASSHPESGTEAFF | TGCGCCAGCAGCCATCCTGAATCCGGCACTGAAGCTTTCTTT
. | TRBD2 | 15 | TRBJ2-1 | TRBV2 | CASRATSGGAGEQFF | TGTGCCAGCAGGGCGACTAGCGGGGGGGCAGGGGAGCAGTTCTTC
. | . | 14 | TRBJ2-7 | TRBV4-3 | CASSHPGKEDEQYF | TGCGCCAGCAGCCATCCAGGGAAAGAGGACGAGCAGTACTTC
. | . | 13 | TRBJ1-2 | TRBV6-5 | CASSYSNQAGYTF | TGTGCCAGCAGTTACTCGAATCAGGCTGGCTACACCTTC
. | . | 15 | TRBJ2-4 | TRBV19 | CASSMGRPPKNIQYF | TGTGCCAGTAGTATGGGGAGGCCGCCCAAAAACATTCAGTACTTC
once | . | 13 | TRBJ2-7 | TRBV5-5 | CASSSIRGAGQYF | TGTGCCAGCAGCTCGATTCGGGGGGCAGGGCAGTACTTC
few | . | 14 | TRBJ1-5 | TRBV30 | CAWNSPRRNQPQHF | TGTGCCTGGAACTCCCCGCGGCGGAATCAGCCCCAGCATTTT
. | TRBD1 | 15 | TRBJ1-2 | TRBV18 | CASSPSGQGVYGYTF | TGTGCCAGCTCACCGTCGGGACAGGGAGTCTATGGCTACACCTTC
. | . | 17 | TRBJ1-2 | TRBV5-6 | CASSLNPTRGLFYGYTF | TGTGCCAGCAGCTTAAACCCCACCCGGGGGTTATTCTATGGCTACACCTTC
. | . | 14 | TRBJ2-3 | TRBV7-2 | CASSLTGGPDTQYF | TGTGCCAGCAGCCTCACCGGGGGGCCAGATACGCAGTATTTT
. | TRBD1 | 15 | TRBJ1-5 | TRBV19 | CASSQGAFGNQPQHF | TGTGCCAGTTCACAGGGGGCGTTCGGCAATCAGCCCCAGCATTTT